Below, 10 T cell receptor beta chains from the same sample are listed, as sequenced in a study of blood T cells in healthy people across ages (dated by TCRdb to between 2014 and 2017). To prepare the library, 5' RACE was applied. The sample was run on an Illumina HiSeq 2500. The second PCR ran for roughly 7 to 12 cycles and used a J-beta primer mix along with a sample-barcoded 5' primer. TCRdb trimmed the raw reads at Q25, called clones with MiXCR and kept productive beta chains. All rows with the same CDR3 protein become a single entry with the most common DNA and genes. This sample holds roughly 1.4 million distinct CDR3 sequences; approximately 59% were observed only once. The top ten constitute under 8.5% of the sample. Sample: blood. Every receptor here comes from a man in his late teens or twenties in good health.

The CDR3 here is CASSLTSGRAVEQYF. CDR3 nucleotide sequence: TGCGCCAGCAGCCTGACTAGCGGGAGGGCGGTCGAGCAGTACTTC. The J gene is TRBJ2-4, the V gene TRBV4-1, with 14 bases identical to TRBD2. The J call is doubtful: the DNA matches TRBJ2-7 better. Germline CDR1 MGHRA, CDR2 YSYEKL. The CDR3 sequence is 15 residues long.

Comment on this clonotype: One end of the junction does not line up with germline, which may come from a read error. The V gene is TRBV20-1, the J gene TRBJ2-5, with TRBD2 matching over 11 bases. The CDR3 is 16 amino acids. Per the germline V gene, CDR1 is DFQATT and CDR2 is SNEGSKA (reference sequence). The CDR3 DNA reads as TGCAGTGCTAGACCCCTGACTAGCGGGGTTCAAGGGACCCAGTACTTC. Translation: CSARPLTSGVQGTQYF.

This clonotype has only a few counts. The CDR3 bases are TGTGCCAGCAGCCCTTTCCGGATTGGAGAGACCCAGTACTTC. Residues: CASSPFRIGETQYF. The rearrangement joins TRBV7-2 to TRBJ2-5; no firm D call. Trimming pared 5 bases from V and 4 bases from J, leaving 14 bases between. CDR3 length: 14 residues. Per the germline V gene, CDR1 is SGHTA and CDR2 is FQGNSA. The full variable domain, with the rest looked up from reference TRBV7-2 and TRBJ2-5, is GAGVSQSPSNKVTEKGKDVELRCDPISGHTALYWYRQSLGQGLEFLIYFQGNSAPDKSGLPSDRFSAERTGGSVSTLTIQRTQQEDSAVYLCASSPFRIGETQYFGPGTRLLVL.

This chain links TRBV4-2 with TRBJ1-6; weak D call: TRBD1 (5 bases). Germline CDR1 reads LGHNA; CDR2 reads YNFKEQ. Trimming cost V 0 bases and J 6 bases, with 6 bases left between them. CDR3 length: 14 residues. The CDR3 loop is CASSQEQVNSPLHF. CDR3 DNA: TGTGCCAGCAGCCAAGAACAGGTTAATTCACCCCTCCACTTT.

CDR3 loop: CASSPISSRDRWLDTEAFF. In nucleotides, the CDR3 is TGCGCCAGCAGCCCCATTTCTTCCCGGGACAGGTGGTTAGACACTGAAGCTTTCTTT. The rearrangement links TRBV4-1 to TRBJ1-1, with 8 bases lining up with TRBD1. The V and J ends lost 4 bases and 3 bases, in that order; junction bases with no gene match: 19. Germline CDR1 MGHRA, CDR2 YSYEKL. The CDR3 is 19 amino acids.

The chain uses TRBV6-6 and TRBJ1-1; D is undetermined. Germline CDR1 reads MNHNY; CDR2 reads SVGAGI (reference sequence). Trimming took 2 bases from V and 6 from J, leaving 16 bases between them. CDR3 length: 15 residues. The CDR3 reads CASSYREGRPAEAFF. CDR3 coding DNA: TGTGCCAGCAGTTACCGGGAAGGGCGGCCAGCTGAAGCTTTCTTT.

J is TRBJ2-3 and V is TRBV5-1, with D unresolved. The germline V gene has CDR1 SGHRS and CDR2 YFSETQ. Trimming stripped 7 bases from V and 2 bases from J, with 14 bases between. This CDR3 is built from 14 residues. CDR3: CASAEQSDTDTQYF. The CDR3 nucleotides read TGCGCCAGCGCTGAACAGTCCGACACAGATACGCAGTATTTT.

The chain has TRBV18 and TRBJ2-1; D is unclear. The CDR3 length is 15 residues. CDR1 is KGHSH and CDR2 is LQKENI in the germline V gene. Between the trimmed V and J ends, which lost 5 bases and 0 bases, there was a span of 11 bases. The chain's CDR3 is CASSRGGPSYNEQFF. For the CDR3, the DNA is TGTGCCAGCTCAAGAGGCGGCCCCTCCTACAATGAGCAGTTCTTC.

The CDR3 DNA sequence: TGTGCCACCAGTGATTATGGACAAGCTAGCACAGATACGCAGTATTTT. Its translation is CATSDYGQASTDTQYF. The chain has TRBV24-1 and TRBJ2-3, with D possibly matching TRBD1 (5 bases). CDR3 length: 16 residues. Germline CDR1 KGHDR, CDR2 SFDVKD. With 2 bases removed from V and 0 bases from J, the gap between germline ends came to 11 bases.

In this sample, this clonotype turned up a few times. This chain uses TRBV27 with TRBJ2-1; D assignment may be TRBD1 or TRBD2 (5 bases each). The closer fit of TRBJ2-7 to the DNA end suggests the J call may be wrong. This CDR3 contains 14 residues. Per germline, CDR1 MNHEY and CDR2 SMNVEV (reference sequence). CDR3 nucleotides: TGTGCCAGCAATACAGGAGGCTCCTACAATGAGCAGTACTTC. It translates to CASNTGGSYNEQYF.